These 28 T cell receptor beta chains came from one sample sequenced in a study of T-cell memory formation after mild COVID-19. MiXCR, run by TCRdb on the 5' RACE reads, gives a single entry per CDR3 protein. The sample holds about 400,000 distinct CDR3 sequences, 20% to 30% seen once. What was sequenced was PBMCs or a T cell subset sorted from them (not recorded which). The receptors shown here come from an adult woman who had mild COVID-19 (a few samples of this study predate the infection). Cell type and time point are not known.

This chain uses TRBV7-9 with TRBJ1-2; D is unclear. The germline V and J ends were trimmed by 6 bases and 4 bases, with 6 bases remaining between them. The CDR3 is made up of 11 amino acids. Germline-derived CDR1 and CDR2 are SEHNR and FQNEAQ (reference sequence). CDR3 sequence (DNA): TGTGCCAGCAGGGAGGGCTATGGCTACACCTTC. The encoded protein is CASREGYGYTF.

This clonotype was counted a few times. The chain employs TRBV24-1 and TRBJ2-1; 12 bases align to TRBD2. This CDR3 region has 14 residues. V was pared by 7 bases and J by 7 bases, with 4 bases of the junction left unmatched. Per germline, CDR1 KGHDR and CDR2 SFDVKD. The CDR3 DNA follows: TGTGCCACCAGGACTAGCGGGAGAAGGAATGAGCAGTTCTTC. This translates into CATRTSGRRNEQFF.

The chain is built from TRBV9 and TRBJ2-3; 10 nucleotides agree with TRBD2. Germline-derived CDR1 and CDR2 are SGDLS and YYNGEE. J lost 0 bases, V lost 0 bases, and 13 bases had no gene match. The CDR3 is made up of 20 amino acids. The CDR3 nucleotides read TGTGCCAGCAGCGTAGGGGCGTTTAGCGGGGGGATAACTAGCACAGATACGCAGTATTTT. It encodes CASSVGAFSGGITSTDTQYF.

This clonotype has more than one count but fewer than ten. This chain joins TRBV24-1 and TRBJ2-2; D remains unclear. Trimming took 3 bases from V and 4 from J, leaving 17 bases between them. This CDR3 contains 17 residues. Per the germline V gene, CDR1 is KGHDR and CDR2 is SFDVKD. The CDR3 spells CATSDPHGTLGTGELFF. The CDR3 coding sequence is TGTGCCACCAGTGATCCCCACGGAACACTCGGCACCGGGGAGCTGTTTTTT.

CDR3 loop: CASSRDRGYLGPTEAFF. The CDR3, as DNA: TGTGCCAGCAGCAGGGACAGGGGATATCTTGGCCCGACTGAAGCTTTCTTT. The chain is built from TRBV6-5 and TRBJ1-1; 10 nucleotides align to TRBD1. Per the germline V gene, CDR1 is MNHEY and CDR2 is SVGAGI. This CDR3 spans 17 amino acids. The V and J ends lost 6 bases and 5 bases, in that order; junction bases with no gene match: 15.

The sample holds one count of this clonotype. CDR3 loop: CASSPRGGHYGYTF. For the CDR3, the DNA is TGTGCCAGCAGCCCCCGGGGGGGGCACTATGGCTACACCTTC. This rearrangement joins TRBV9 to TRBJ1-2; weak D call: TRBD1 (6 bases). The CDR3 sequence is 14 residues long. The V gene lost 4 bases and the J gene lost 3 bases, with 13 bases spanning the gap. CDR1 is SGDLS and CDR2 is YYNGEE in the germline V gene.

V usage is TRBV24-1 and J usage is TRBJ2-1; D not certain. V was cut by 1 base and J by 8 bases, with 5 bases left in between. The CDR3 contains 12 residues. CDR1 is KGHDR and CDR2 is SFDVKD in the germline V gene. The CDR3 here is CATSDLSDEQFF. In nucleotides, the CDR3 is TGTGCCACCAGTGATTTATCTGATGAGCAGTTCTTC.

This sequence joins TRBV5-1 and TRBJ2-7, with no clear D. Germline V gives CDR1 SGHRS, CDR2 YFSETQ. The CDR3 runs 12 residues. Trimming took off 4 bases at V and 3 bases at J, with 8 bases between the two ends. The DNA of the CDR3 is TGCGCCAGCAGCGACACCCACTACGAGCAGTACTTC. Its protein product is CASSDTHYEQYF.

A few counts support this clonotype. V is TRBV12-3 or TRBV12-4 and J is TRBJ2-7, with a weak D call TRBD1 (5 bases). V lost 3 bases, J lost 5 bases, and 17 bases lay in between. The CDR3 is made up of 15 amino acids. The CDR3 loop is CASSLRTSRVHEQYF. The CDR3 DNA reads TGTGCCAGCAGTTTGCGGACAAGCCGGGTACACGAGCAGTACTTC.

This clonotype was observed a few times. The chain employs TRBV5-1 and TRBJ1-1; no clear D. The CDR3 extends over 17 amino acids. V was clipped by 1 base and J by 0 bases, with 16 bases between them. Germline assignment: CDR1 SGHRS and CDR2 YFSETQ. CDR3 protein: CASSLLSTRLMNTEAFF. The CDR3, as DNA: TGCGCCAGCAGCTTGCTGTCGACAAGACTTATGAACACTGAAGCTTTCTTT.

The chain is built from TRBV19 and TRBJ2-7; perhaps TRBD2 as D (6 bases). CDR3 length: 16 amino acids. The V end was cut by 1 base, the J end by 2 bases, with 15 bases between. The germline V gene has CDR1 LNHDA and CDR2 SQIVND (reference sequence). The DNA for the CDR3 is TGTGCCAGTAGTATAGCCCCGGGAGCGAATACCTACGAGCAGTACTTC. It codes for CASSIAPGANTYEQYF.

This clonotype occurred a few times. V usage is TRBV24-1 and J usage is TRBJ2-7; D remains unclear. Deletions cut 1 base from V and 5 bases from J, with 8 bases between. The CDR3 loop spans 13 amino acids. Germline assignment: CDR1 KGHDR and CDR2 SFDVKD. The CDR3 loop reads CATSDFGNNEQYF. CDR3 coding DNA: TGTGCCACCAGTGATTTTGGGAATAACGAGCAGTACTTC.

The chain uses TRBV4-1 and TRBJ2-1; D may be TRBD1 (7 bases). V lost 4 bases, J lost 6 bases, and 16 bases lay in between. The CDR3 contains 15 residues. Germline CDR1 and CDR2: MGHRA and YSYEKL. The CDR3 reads CASSPRDSDFNEQFF. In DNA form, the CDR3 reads TGCGCCAGCAGCCCGCGGGACAGTGACTTCAATGAGCAGTTCTTC.

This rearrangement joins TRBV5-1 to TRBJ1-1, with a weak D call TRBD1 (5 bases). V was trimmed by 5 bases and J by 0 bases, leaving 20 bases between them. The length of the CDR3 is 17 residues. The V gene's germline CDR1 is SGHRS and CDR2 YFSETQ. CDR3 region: CASRGGQGNLMNTEAFF. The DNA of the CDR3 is TGCGCCAGCAGGGGTGGGCAGGGAAACTTGATGAACACTGAAGCTTTCTTT. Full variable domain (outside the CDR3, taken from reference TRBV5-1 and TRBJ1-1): KAGVTQTPRYLIKTRGQQVTLSCSPISGHRSVSWYQQTPGQGLQFLFEYFSETQRNKGNFPGRFSGRQFSNSRSEMNVSTLELGDSALYLCASRGGQGNLMNTEAFFGQGTRLTVV.

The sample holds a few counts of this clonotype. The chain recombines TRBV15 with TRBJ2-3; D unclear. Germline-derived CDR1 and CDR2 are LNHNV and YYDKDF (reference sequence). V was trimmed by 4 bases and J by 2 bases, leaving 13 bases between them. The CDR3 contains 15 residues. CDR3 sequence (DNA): TGTGCCACCAGCACGGACCTTCCCGACACAGATACGCAGTATTTT. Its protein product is CATSTDLPDTDTQYF.

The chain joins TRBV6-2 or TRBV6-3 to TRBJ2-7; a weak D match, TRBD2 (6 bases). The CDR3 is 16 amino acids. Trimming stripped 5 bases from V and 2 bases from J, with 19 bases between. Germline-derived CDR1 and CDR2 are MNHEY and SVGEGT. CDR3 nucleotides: TGTGCCAGCAGTCCCCTTACCGGGAGAACCGCCTACGAGCAGTACTTC. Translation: CASSPLTGRTAYEQYF.

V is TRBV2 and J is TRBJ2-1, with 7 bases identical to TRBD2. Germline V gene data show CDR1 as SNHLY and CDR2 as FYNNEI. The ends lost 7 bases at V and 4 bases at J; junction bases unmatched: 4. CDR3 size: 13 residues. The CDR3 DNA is TGTGCCAGCAAGGCTAGCGGTTACAATGAGCAGTTCTTC. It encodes CASKASGYNEQFF.

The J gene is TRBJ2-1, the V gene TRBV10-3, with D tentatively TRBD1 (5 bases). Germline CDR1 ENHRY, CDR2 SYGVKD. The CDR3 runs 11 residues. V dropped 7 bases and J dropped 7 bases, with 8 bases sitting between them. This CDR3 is CAITGQNEQFF. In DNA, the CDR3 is TGTGCCATCACCGGACAAAATGAGCAGTTCTTC.

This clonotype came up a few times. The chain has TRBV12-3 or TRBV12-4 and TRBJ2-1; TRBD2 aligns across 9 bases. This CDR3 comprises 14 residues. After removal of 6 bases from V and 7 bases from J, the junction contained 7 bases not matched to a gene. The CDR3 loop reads CASSASGNGNEQFF. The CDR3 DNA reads TGTGCCAGCAGCGCTAGCGGGAATGGTAATGAGCAGTTCTTC.

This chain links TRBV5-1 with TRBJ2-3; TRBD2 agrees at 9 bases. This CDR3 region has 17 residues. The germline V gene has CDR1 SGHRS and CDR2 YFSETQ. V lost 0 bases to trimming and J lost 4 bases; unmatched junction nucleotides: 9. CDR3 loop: CASSLAVGGGAADTQYF. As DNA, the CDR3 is TGCGCCAGCAGCTTGGCCGTGGGCGGGGGGGCCGCAGATACGCAGTATTTT.

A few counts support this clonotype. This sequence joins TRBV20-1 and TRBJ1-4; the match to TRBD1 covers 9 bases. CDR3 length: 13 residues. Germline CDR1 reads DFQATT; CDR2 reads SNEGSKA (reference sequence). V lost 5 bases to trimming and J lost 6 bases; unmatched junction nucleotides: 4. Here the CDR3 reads CSAERTGDEKLFF. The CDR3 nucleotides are TGCAGTGCTGAACGGACAGGGGATGAAAAACTGTTTTTT.

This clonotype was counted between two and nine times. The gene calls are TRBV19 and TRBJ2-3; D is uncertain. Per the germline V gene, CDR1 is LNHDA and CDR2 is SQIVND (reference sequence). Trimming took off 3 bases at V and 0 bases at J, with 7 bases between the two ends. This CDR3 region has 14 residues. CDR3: CASSMQASTDTQYF. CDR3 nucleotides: TGTGCCAGTAGTATGCAAGCGAGCACAGATACGCAGTATTTT.

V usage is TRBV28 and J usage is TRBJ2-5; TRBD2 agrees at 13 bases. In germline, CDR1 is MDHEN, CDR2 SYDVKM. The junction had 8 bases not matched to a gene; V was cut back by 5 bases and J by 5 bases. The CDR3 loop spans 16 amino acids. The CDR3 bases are TGTGCCAGCAGTCTAGGACTAGCGGGGGCTCGGGAGACCCAGTACTTC. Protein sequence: CASSLGLAGARETQYF.

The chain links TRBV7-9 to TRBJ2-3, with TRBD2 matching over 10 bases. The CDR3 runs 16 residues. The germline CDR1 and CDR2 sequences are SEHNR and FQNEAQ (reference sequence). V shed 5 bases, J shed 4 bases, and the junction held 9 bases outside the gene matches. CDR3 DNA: TGTGCCAGCAGCCCATGGGACGGGACTAGCGCAGATACGCAGTATTTT. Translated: CASSPWDGTSADTQYF.

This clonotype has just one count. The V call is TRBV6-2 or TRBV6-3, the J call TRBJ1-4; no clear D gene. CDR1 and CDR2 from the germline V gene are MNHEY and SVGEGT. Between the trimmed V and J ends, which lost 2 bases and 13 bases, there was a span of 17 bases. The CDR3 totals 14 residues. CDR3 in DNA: TGTGCCAGCAGTTACCAGGCCCTGCGTGGGAGACTGTTTTTT. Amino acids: CASSYQALRGRLFF.

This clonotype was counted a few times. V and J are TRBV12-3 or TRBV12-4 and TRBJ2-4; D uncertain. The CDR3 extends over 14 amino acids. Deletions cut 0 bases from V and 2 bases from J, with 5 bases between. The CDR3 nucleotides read TGTGCCAGCAGTTTAGCAGAAACCAAAAACATTCAGTACTTC. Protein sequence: CASSLAETKNIQYF.

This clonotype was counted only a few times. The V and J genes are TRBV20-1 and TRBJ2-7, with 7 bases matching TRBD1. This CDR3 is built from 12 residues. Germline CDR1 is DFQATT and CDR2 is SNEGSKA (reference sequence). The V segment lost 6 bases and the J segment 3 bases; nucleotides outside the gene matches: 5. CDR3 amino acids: CSAGQENYEQYF. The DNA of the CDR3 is TGCAGTGCCGGACAGGAGAACTACGAGCAGTACTTC.

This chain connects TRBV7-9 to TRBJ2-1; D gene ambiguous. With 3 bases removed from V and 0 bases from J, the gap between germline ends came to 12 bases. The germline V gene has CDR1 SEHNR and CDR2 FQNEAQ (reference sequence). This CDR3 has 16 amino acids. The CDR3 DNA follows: TGTGCCAGCAGCTTGAAGGGTGGGTTCTCCTACAATGAGCAGTTCTTC. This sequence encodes CASSLKGGFSYNEQFF.